Following are 8 T cell receptor beta chains from one sample sequenced in a study of CD8+ T cells in alopecia areata. The sample's treatment: oral pan-JAK inhibitor, 5-10 mg twice daily. Following extraction, RNA underwent reverse transcription to cDNA, which served as the sequencing template. Method: immunoSEQ multiplex PCR; TCRdb's copy keeps in-frame clones and lacks some. Of roughly 100,000 clones in the sample, 85% to 90% are singletons; the top ten hold 11%. Sequenced here: CD8+ T cells sorted from blood, sampled around week 30, from a patient treated with tofacitinib. These TCRs come from a human donor with alopecia areata.

This clone was detected only once. This chain uses TRBV10-1 with TRBJ2-4, with D hard to call. There are 16 residues in the CDR3. V was trimmed by 0 bases and J by 0 bases, leaving 9 bases between them. Germline assignment: CDR1 WNHNN and CDR2 SYGVQD (reference sequence). CDR3: CASSESTSLAKNIQYF. CDR3 sequence (DNA): TGCGCCAGCAGTGAGTCGACGAGCCTAGCCAAAAACATTCAGTACTTC.

J is TRBJ1-5 and V is TRBV2, with 10 bases fitting TRBD1. V shed 4 bases and J 6 bases; nucleotides not matched to a gene: 3. The V gene's germline CDR1 is SNHLY and CDR2 FYNNEI. The CDR3 runs 14 residues. The CDR3 DNA sequence: TGTGCCAGCAGTGGTGGGACAGGGGTTCAGCCCCAGCATTTT. Translated, it gives CASSGGTGVQPQHF.

The chain couples TRBV11-2 to TRBJ2-7, with 8 bases lining up with TRBD1. After removal of 3 bases from V and 2 bases from J, the junction contained 3 bases not matched to a gene. Germline assignment: CDR1 SGHAT and CDR2 FQNNGV. The length of the CDR3 is 14 residues. The CDR3 region has the DNA TGTGCCAGCAGCTTGCAGGGGGCAACCTACGAGCAGTACTTC. As protein: CASSLQGATYEQYF.

The chain has TRBV16 and TRBJ1-5; D is uncertain. V shed 5 bases and J shed 5 bases, with 7 bases lying between them. Germline CDR1 KGHSY, CDR2 FQNENV. The CDR3 loop spans 12 amino acids. The DNA for the CDR3 is TGTGCCAGCAGCATGTTCGATCAGCCCCAGCATTTT. It codes for CASSMFDQPQHF. The full variable domain, with the rest looked up from reference TRBV16 and TRBJ1-5, is GEEVAQTPKHLVRGEGQKAKLYCAPIKGHSYVFWYQQVLKNEFKFLISFQNENVFDETGMPKERFSAKCLPNSPCSLEIQATKLEDSAVYFCASSMFDQPQHFGDGTRLSIL.

V and J are TRBV19 and TRBJ2-3, with D unclear. CDR3 length: 10 amino acids. Germline V gene lookup returns CDR1 LNHDA and CDR2 SQIVND (reference sequence). V was cut by 7 bases and J by 5 bases, with 4 bases left in between. The DNA for the CDR3 is TGTGCCAGTACCGGAGATACGCAGTATTTT. Its translation: CASTGDTQYF. Complete variable domain (other parts from reference TRBV19 and TRBJ2-3): DGGITQSPKYLFRKEGQNVTLSCEQNLNHDAMYWYRQDPGQGLRLIYYSQIVNDFQKGDIAEGYSVSREKKESFPLTVTSAQKNPTAFYLCASTGDTQYFGPGTRLTVL.

This chain uses TRBV30 with TRBJ2-1, with TRBD2 as a possible D gene (6 bases). Per the germline V gene, CDR1 is GTSNPN and CDR2 is SVGIG (reference sequence). This CDR3 has 14 amino acids. With 0 bases removed from V and 8 bases from J, the gap between germline ends came to 14 bases. The CDR3 DNA reads TGTGCCTGGAGTGTACTGGGGGGTTTCGATGAGCAGTTCTTC. This gives the protein CAWSVLGGFDEQFF. The entire variable domain, with the rest obtained from reference TRBV30 and TRBJ2-1, is as follows: SQTIHQWPATLVQPVGSPLSLECTVEGTSNPNLYWYRQAAGRGLQLLFYSVGIGQISSEVPQNLSASRPQDRQFILSSKKLLLSDSGFYLCAWSVLGGFDEQFFGPGTRLTVL.

CDR3 residues: CASSFGNEKLFF. The DNA of the CDR3 is TGTGCCAGCAGCTTTGGGAATGAAAAACTGTTTTTT. The rearrangement uses TRBV7-9 and TRBJ1-4; D gene unclear. The CDR3 spans 12 residues. Trimming took 3 bases from V and 5 from J, leaving 4 bases between them. CDR1 and CDR2 (germline): SEHNR, FQNEAQ (reference sequence).

This chain connects TRBV6-5 to TRBJ2-7; perhaps TRBD2 as D (5 bases). The CDR3 has 15 residues. Germline V CDR1 and CDR2: MNHEY, SVGAGI. V gave up 0 bases and J gave up 5 bases, with 14 bases separating them. The CDR3 DNA reads as TGTGCCAGCAGTTACTCATTAAAGGGAGTCCACGAGCAGTACTTC. It yields the protein CASSYSLKGVHEQYF.